Each of the 22 T cell receptor beta chains below was sequenced from the same sample in a study of graft-versus-host responses after intestinal transplantation. Sequenced by immunoSEQ multiplex PCR; TCRdb stores in-frame clones only, minus some. The table has approximately 100,000 clones, 80% to 95% seen once. Their recognized antigens are unknown. Source: unstimulated CD8+ T cells sorted from spleen or lymph node cells, taken before intestinal transplant. The origin of the receptors is a human donor who received an intestinal transplant.

V and J are TRBV5-1 and TRBJ2-7; D not resolved. Germline V CDR1 and CDR2: SGHRS, YFSETQ. There are 12 residues in the CDR3. Between the trimmed V and J ends, which lost 4 bases and 6 bases, there was a span of 11 bases. For the CDR3, the DNA is TGCGCCAGCAGCCCCGAACATGGCGAGCAGTACTTC. This sequence encodes CASSPEHGEQYF.

In DNA, the CDR3 is TGTGCCAGCAGTTTATCCCCCGCAGGGGACGAGCAGTACTTC. Amino acids: CASSLSPAGDEQYF. The rearrangement uses TRBV27 and TRBJ2-7, with D possibly TRBD1 on 6 matching bases. CDR3 size: 14 residues. The V end lost 0 bases, the J end lost 5 bases, and 11 bases lay between the germline ends. Germline V CDR1 and CDR2: MNHEY, SMNVEV (reference sequence).

This chain joins TRBV25-1 and TRBJ2-5; D unresolved. The CDR3 has 13 residues. V was shortened by 4 bases and J by 2 bases, with 8 bases between the two germline ends. Germline V gene data show CDR1 as MGHDK and CDR2 as SYGVNS. The CDR3 protein is CASSGGIQETQYF. CDR3 nucleotides: TGTGCCAGCAGTGGTGGAATACAAGAGACCCAGTACTTC.

The chain couples TRBV19 to TRBJ2-3; no clear D gene. This CDR3 comprises 13 residues. V dropped 4 bases and J dropped 2 bases, with 7 bases sitting between them. CDR1 LNHDA and CDR2 SQIVND come from the germline V gene (reference sequence). The CDR3 DNA is TGTGCCAGTAGTACGGTCTCCACAGATACGCAGTATTTT. Amino acid sequence: CASSTVSTDTQYF.

The V gene is TRBV19, the J gene TRBJ2-7; no clear D. The CDR3 is 14 residues long. The germline V and J ends were trimmed by 8 bases and 2 bases, with 16 bases remaining between them. Germline V CDR1 and CDR2: LNHDA, SQIVND (reference sequence). CDR3 bases: TGTGCCAGTTCTAAAAGAGAGCTAACCTACGAGCAGTACTTC. Its protein product is CASSKRELTYEQYF.

The chain couples TRBV4-1 to TRBJ2-2, with D hard to call. This CDR3 region has 12 residues. Germline V gene data show CDR1 as MGHRA and CDR2 as YSYEKL. With 4 bases removed from V and 7 bases from J, the gap between germline ends came to 7 bases. The CDR3 loop reads CASSLIRGELFF. CDR3 sequence (DNA): TGCGCCAGCAGCCTCATTCGCGGGGAGCTGTTTTTT.

Remarks on this clone: Other DNA sequences in this specimen translate into the identical CDR3. This chain joins TRBV15 and TRBJ1-5, with TRBD1 as a possible D gene (6 bases). The CDR3 loop spans 15 amino acids. With 0 bases removed from V and 7 bases from J, the gap between germline ends came to 13 bases. Germline-derived CDR1 and CDR2 are LNHNV and YYDKDF (reference sequence). Here the CDR3 reads CATSRDLGRGQPQHF. The CDR3, as DNA: TGTGCCACCAGCAGAGATTTGGGGAGGGGGCAGCCCCAGCATTTT.

This chain connects TRBV6-1 to TRBJ1-2; D perhaps matches TRBD1 (6 bases). Looked up from germline, CDR1 is MNHNS and CDR2 is SASEGT. Trimming cost V 4 bases and J 6 bases, with 18 bases left between them. The CDR3 has 15 residues. The CDR3 protein is CASSVGRGAGDGYTF. DNA of the CDR3: TGTGCCAGCAGTGTAGGTAGGGGCGCAGGGGATGGCTACACCTTC.

CDR3 loop: CASSEWTSGENIQYF. CDR3 nucleotides: TGTGCCAGCAGTGAATGGACTAGCGGGGAAAACATTCAGTACTTC. This chain uses TRBV6-1 with TRBJ2-4, with 12 bases that match TRBD2. Per germline, CDR1 MNHNS and CDR2 SASEGT. This CDR3 is built from 15 residues. J lost 5 bases, V lost 2 bases, and 1 base had no gene match.

This clone was detected only a few times. The chain combines TRBV19 with TRBJ2-7; 9 bases fit TRBD1. The CDR3 totals 15 residues. Germline CDR1 LNHDA, CDR2 SQIVND (reference sequence). V shed 0 bases and J 3 bases; nucleotides not matched to a gene: 3. The CDR3 coding sequence is TGTGCCAGTAGTATAGATCTGGGACAGGGCTACGAGCAGTACTTC. This encodes CASSIDLGQGYEQYF.

The V gene is TRBV19, the J gene TRBJ1-1; D not certain. CDR1 LNHDA and CDR2 SQIVND come from the germline V gene (reference sequence). This CDR3 region has 15 residues. V gave up 2 bases and J gave up 2 bases, with 12 bases separating them. The CDR3 protein is CASSIPGWGNTEAFF. The CDR3 nucleotides read TGTGCCAGTAGTATACCCGGGTGGGGAAACACTGAAGCTTTCTTT. The full variable domain, its missing parts supplied by reference TRBV19 and TRBJ1-1, is DGGITQSPKYLFRKEGQNVTLSCEQNLNHDAMYWYRQDPGQGLRLIYYSQIVNDFQKGDIAEGYSVSREKKESFPLTVTSAQKNPTAFYLCASSIPGWGNTEAFFGQGTRLTVV.

The V call is TRBV6-1, the J call TRBJ2-3; D is unclear. The CDR3 totals 14 residues. CDR1 and CDR2 from the germline V gene are MNHNS and SASEGT. With 4 bases removed from V and 0 bases from J, the gap between germline ends came to 8 bases. DNA of the CDR3: TGTGCCAGCAGTGTTTTAACTAGCACAGATACGCAGTATTTT. Its translation is CASSVLTSTDTQYF.

This chain connects TRBV19 to TRBJ1-1, with a possible D match to TRBD1 (6 bases). The V gene's germline CDR1 is LNHDA and CDR2 SQIVND (reference sequence). V lost 7 bases and J lost 3, with 15 bases in between. The CDR3 is made up of 14 amino acids. CDR3 bases: TGTGCCAGTACGGTTACAGGGTCGTACACTGAAGCTTTCTTT. Translated: CASTVTGSYTEAFF.

The chain joins TRBV19 to TRBJ2-5; possible D gene TRBD1, 5 bases. The V gene lost 6 bases and the J gene lost 5 bases, with 16 bases spanning the gap. The V gene's germline CDR1 is LNHDA and CDR2 SQIVND (reference sequence). The CDR3 runs to 14 residues. The CDR3 loop is CASSLVAKGETQYF. The CDR3 DNA follows: TGTGCCAGTAGCCTAGTCGCCAAGGGGGAGACCCAGTACTTC.

The J gene is TRBJ2-5, the V gene TRBV5-1; perhaps TRBD1 as D (6 bases). From germline, CDR1 is SGHRS and CDR2 YFSETQ. Trimming took 3 bases from V and 1 from J, leaving 10 bases between them. There are 14 residues in the CDR3. CDR3 bases: TGCGCCAGCAGCTCGATGGGGGCCCAAGAGACCCAGTACTTC. Amino acid sequence: CASSSMGAQETQYF.

V is TRBV5-4 and J is TRBJ1-1; the D gene is possibly TRBD1 (5 bases). V shed 6 bases and J shed 4 bases, with 13 bases lying between them. CDR3 length: 13 residues. CDR1 is SGHNT, CDR2 YYREEE, per germline (reference sequence). CDR3 loop: CASNSLGGTEAFF. CDR3 nucleotides: TGTGCCAGCAACTCCCTCGGGGGCACTGAAGCTTTCTTT.

The chain carries TRBV6-4 and TRBJ2-7, with no clear D. This CDR3 spans 12 amino acids. V dropped 10 bases and J dropped 2 bases, with 12 bases sitting between them. Germline V lookup: CDR1 MRHNA, CDR2 SNTAGT. The CDR3 loop is CANQIPTYEQYF. The CDR3 nucleotides are TGTGCCAACCAAATACCAACCTACGAGCAGTACTTC.

The chain joins TRBV12-2 to TRBJ2-3; the D call TRBD2 from the table was never checked on the DNA. TRBV12-2 is a recognized pseudogene. The CDR3 length is 15 residues. CDR3 sequence reads: CASRSVSGGGFTQYF. As DNA, the CDR3 is TGTGCAAGTCGCTCAGTCAGCGGGGGGGGGTTTACGCAGTATTTT.

The chain combines TRBV11-2 with TRBJ2-7, with a tentative D call TRBD1 (5 bases). This CDR3 region has 13 residues. Germline V gives CDR1 SGHAT, CDR2 FQNNGV. The V end lost 3 bases, the J end lost 4 bases, and 10 bases lay between the germline ends. CDR3 residues: CASSLLDTYEQYF. CDR3 DNA sequence: TGTGCCAGCAGCTTGTTGGACACTTACGAGCAGTACTTC. Variable domain in full (rest from reference TRBV11-2 and TRBJ2-7): EAGVAQSPRYKIIEKRQSVAFWCNPISGHATLYWYQQILGQGPKLLIQFQNNGVVDDSQLPKDRFSAERLKGVDSTLKIQPAKLEDSAVYLCASSLLDTYEQYFGPGTRLTVT.

In its sample, this clone was seen a few times. The chain links TRBV4-1 to TRBJ2-3; no definite D call. The CDR3 contains 14 residues. Trimming took off 0 bases at V and 1 base at J, with 5 bases between the two ends. Germline assignment: CDR1 MGHRA and CDR2 YSYEKL. The CDR3 DNA sequence: TGCGCCAGCAGCCAAGATCCGGGCACAGATACGCAGTATTTT. Its protein is CASSQDPGTDTQYF.

The chain is built from TRBV7-8 and TRBJ2-3, with no clear D. V was clipped by 1 base and J by 3 bases, with 8 bases between them. Germline V gene data show CDR1 as SGHVS and CDR2 as FQNEAQ. The CDR3 extends over 14 amino acids. Here the CDR3 reads CASSLGSATDTQYF. The CDR3 DNA sequence: TGTGCCAGCAGCTTAGGTTCCGCGACAGATACGCAGTATTTT.

This clone was observed once. The V and J genes are TRBV2 and TRBJ2-7, with D maybe TRBD1 (6 bases). The germline V gene has CDR1 SNHLY and CDR2 FYNNEI. The CDR3 extends over 14 amino acids. Trimming left V 1 base short and J 5 bases short, with 12 bases between. CDR3 protein: CASSEGGRQDEQYF. CDR3 bases: TGTGCCAGCAGTGAAGGGGGGCGGCAGGACGAGCAGTACTTC.